This T cell receptor (beta chain) was observed in a study of T cell changes during pregnancy in multiple sclerosis. Germline CDR1 reads MNHNS; CDR2 reads SASEGT. The CDR3 spans 17 residues. J was trimmed by 5 bases and V by 2 bases; bases with no gene match: 8. Clones were read by immunoSEQ multiplex PCR, and TCRdb kept only the in-frame ones, dropping some. Among about 46,000 clones listed, around 93% were seen once. The chain recombines TRBV6-1 with TRBJ2-5; 13 positions agree with TRBD2. The input for sequencing was CD8+ T cells from peripheral blood mononuclear cells, taken after pregnancy. The TCR originated in a female donor with multiple sclerosis, enrolled in a pregnancy study. CDR3 coding DNA: TGTGCCAGCAGTGAATCGATTTCGACTAGCGGGAGGGAGACCCAGTACTTC. It yields the protein CASSESISTSGRETQYF.